This T cell receptor beta chain was retrieved from a study of blood T cell repertoires in COVID-19 (dated by TCRdb to 2019 to 2021). Background for the entire study: Collaborator samples came from the United States, Italy and Spain and covered acute and convalescent phases of COVID-19. Sample metadata almost always included a de-identified subject ID, COVID-19 status, age in years and sex. Samples came from the ongoing ImmuneRACE study (first 160 participants) plus 1,254 subjects from 6 global collaborators. The prospective study material was composed of cDNA or gDNA derived from T cells, B-cell-depleted T cells, or PBMCs. Where available, HLA class I and class II types were obtained from metadata supplied by the sample provider rather than from assay-based typing. A freely available public database, intended as a resource for researchers studying the immune response to SARS-CoV-2, is where the repertoires were released. Deeply sampled blood TCRbeta repertoires from subjects exposed to, actively infected with, or recovered from COVID-19 were included in the dataset. Study-wide conclusions, independent of this receptor: Clinical and demographic metadata were provided uncurated, with the amount varying by source and participant.

TCRbeta CDR3 regions were amplified from genomic DNA by means of the immunoSEQ Assay, a bias-controlled multiplex PCR. The original pipeline was this. The number of nucleated cells in each sample was estimated from the amplification of reference gene primers within the assay. To quantify the absolute abundance of each unique TCRbeta CDR3 rearrangement, sequence reads were collapsed and filtered. For each sample, productive Simpson clonality was calculated by taking the square root of Simpson's diversity index across productive rearrangements. TCRdb's version of the immuneACCESS table is confined to in-frame rearrangements and falls short of the full clone set. An unresolved V gene accounts for under half of the shortfall where checked; the remainder is of unknown origin. Clone size and V and J calls were adopted from that table, with D and trimming inferred from the DNA. The sample table records about 55,000 clones; 75% to 90% of these occur just once. Jointly, the top ten make up under 2% of the sample.

On this clone: No antigen is known for it. No much larger clonotype is one base removed from it; base qualities were not supplied. This sample also contains other DNA sequences that code for the same CDR3.

Whole blood was collected in K2EDTA tubes by collaborating institutions according to the institutions' own protocols. For TCRbeta analysis, collaborator samples were shipped as frozen whole blood, as isolated PBMCs, or as DNA extracted from either sample type. The germline V gene (reference sequence) sets CDR1 to LGHDT and CDR2 to YNNKEL. V loses 0 bases of germline sequence and J loses 0 bases, and the interval between the two ends is 9 bases. Inclusive of the bounding cysteine and phenylalanine, the CDR3 is 16 residues long. Only the CDR3 region is kept as DNA, spanning 48 bases read in frame from base 1.

Sequenced material: peripheral blood. The origin of this receptor is a woman aged 55-70 years with acute or convalescent COVID-19. This chain joins TRBV3-1 (or the pseudogene TRBV3-2) to TRBJ1-5; the D gene remains uncertain. The nucleotide sequence is TGTGCCAGCAGCCAAGAGCCACAGTATAGCAATCAGCCCCAGCATTTT. This codes for CASSQEPQYSNQPQHF.